The source of this T cell receptor beta chain is a study of regulatory T cells in long-lasting Graves disease. Study background: Over 5 years of antithyroid drugs plus positive TSH receptor antibodies defined persistent Graves' disease.

Time point given: persistent/refractory GD, antithyroid drugs over 5 years with positive TRAb. Generation of the TCR library employed RNA extracted from PBMCs. CDR3 regions were amplified by Arm-PCR using iRepertoire HTBI primers to build TCR beta libraries. TCRdb used MiXCR to reprocess the multiplex PCR reads, holding one entry per CDR3 protein. The sample carries 400,000 to 500,000 distinct CDR3 sequences, roughly 21% recorded once. About this clonotype: Its antigen is undetermined.

This CDR3 has 18 residues. V lost 3 bases, J lost 0 bases, and 15 bases lay in between. Germline CDR1 and CDR2: LGHNT and FRNRAP. Study findings and constraints: Patients with persistent Graves' had lower TCR diversity than newly diagnosed patients.

The chain recombines TRBV12-5 with TRBJ2-6; D unresolved. This TCR was sampled from a female donor with Graves disease. The sequenced sample was peripheral blood mononuclear cells (PBMCs), obtained when the disease was refractory, from a patient treated with antithyroid drugs. The CDR3 bases are TGTGCTAGTGGTTTAAGGCAGACCGGTAGCTCTGGGGCCAACGTCCTGACTTTC. Translated, it gives CASGLRQTGSSGANVLTF.